The T cell receptor (beta chain) under discussion was sequenced for a study of cytomegalovirus exposure and HLA in healthy donors. The CDR3 loop spans 11 amino acids. Germline CDR1 and CDR2: DFQATT and SNEGSKA (reference sequence). Unmatched junction bases numbered 6, after V lost 8 bases and J lost 6 bases. The PCR made use of 60 Vbeta and 13 Jbeta primers. Here immunoSEQ multiplex PCR was the method, and the copy in TCRdb shows in-frame clones only, minus some. The data contain under 200,000 clones, about 75% of them singletons. The chain joins TRBV20-1 to TRBJ2-5; 7 nucleotides align to TRBD1. The sequence was collected from a woman aged 40 to 50 in good health and CMV-seropositive. Sequencing was performed on PBMCs. CDR3 bases: TGCAGTAAGGCACAGGGGCAGACCCAGTACTTC. Its protein is CSKAQGQTQYF.